This T cell receptor (beta chain) was retrieved from a study of T cell repertoires in aging, cancer and after chemotherapy. Across the whole study: Donor ages fell into six groups from 30 or younger up to 70 or older.

TRB rearrangements spanning V, D and J were amplified using mixed TRB-A/B primers. TCRdb reprocessed the multiplex PCR reads with MiXCR, giving one entry per CDR3 protein. The table includes roughly 1,400 distinct CDR3 sequences, approximately 47% detected once. By share of the sample, this clonotype is large (0.1 to 1%). What it recognizes is unknown. The CDR3 is 14 residues long. After removal of 6 bases from V and 11 bases from J, the junction contained 11 bases not matched to a gene. The germline V gene encodes CDR1 MNHEY and CDR2 SVGAGI. Study-wide findings and caveats: In each cancer cohort, median generation probability increased across chemotherapy, suggesting thymic output rebounded.

Amplification of TCR beta used genomic DNA extracted from peripheral blood. This TCR derives from a human donor with a blood cancer. Sequencing was performed on blood. The chain links TRBV6-5 to TRBJ2-5; 11 nucleotides line up with TRBD1. DNA of the CDR3: TGTGCCAGCAGGAATCCCGGGACAGGGGGGACACAGTACTTC. This codes for CASRNPGTGGTQYF.